This T cell receptor (beta chain) is drawn from a study of blood T cell repertoires in COVID-19 (dated by TCRdb to 2020 to 2022). About the investigation overall: Samples covering the acute and convalescent phases of COVID-19 were provided by collaborators in the United States, Italy and Spain. The prospective study material was composed of cDNA or gDNA derived from T cells, B-cell-depleted T cells, or PBMCs. Deeply sampled blood TCRbeta repertoires from subjects exposed to, actively infected with, or recovered from COVID-19 were included in the dataset. The repertoires were released in a freely available public database intended as a resource for research on the immune response to SARS-CoV-2. The samples were drawn from the first 160 participants of the ongoing ImmuneRACE study and from under 1,500 subjects provided by 6 global collaborators. Sample metadata almost always included a de-identified subject ID, COVID-19 status, age in years and sex. HLA class I and class II types, where available, came from metadata supplied by the sample provider rather than from assay-based typing. What the authors observed across the whole study: The amount of clinical and demographic metadata varied by source and participant and was provided uncurated.

In regard to this clone: The antigen this receptor binds is unknown. It has no much larger one-base neighbor in the sample; base qualities were not kept.

CDR1 and CDR2, looked up from the germline V gene (reference sequence), are LNHDA and SQIVND. Counted from cysteine to phenylalanine, this CDR3 has 14 amino acids. The only DNA kept is the CDR3, 42 bases in frame from the first base. V is pared back by 1 base and J by 0 bases, with 4 bases lying between the germline termini. Collaborating institutions collected whole blood in K2EDTA tubes following their own protocols. Collaborator samples were shipped for TCRbeta analysis as frozen whole blood, isolated PBMCs, or DNA extracted from either sample type. TCRbeta CDR3 regions were amplified from genomic DNA by means of the immunoSEQ Assay, a bias-controlled multiplex PCR. The published analysis was carried out like this. The number of nucleated cells in each sample was estimated from the amplification of reference gene primers within the assay. To quantify the absolute abundance of each unique TCRbeta CDR3 rearrangement, sequence reads were collapsed and filtered. Productive Simpson clonality was computed per sample as the square root of Simpson's diversity index over productive rearrangements. TCRdb limited this immuneACCESS table to in-frame rearrangements with V and J called. A share of clones is missing; checked studies link under half to unresolved V genes, and the rest is unexplained. That table furnishes V, J and clone size, whereas the DNA furnished D and trimming. The sample table shows 60,000 to 90,000 clones, and 80% are seen once. The top ten hold 4.5% to 7% of the sample.

This sequence originates from a man between 60 and 70 years old with active or convalescent COVID-19. The receptor chain draws on TRBV19 and TRBJ2-4; the D gene identity is not certain. Material for sequencing was peripheral blood. Here is the DNA: TGTGCCAGTAGTATAGCAGTAGCCAAAAACATTCAGTACTTC. This codes for CASSIAVAKNIQYF.